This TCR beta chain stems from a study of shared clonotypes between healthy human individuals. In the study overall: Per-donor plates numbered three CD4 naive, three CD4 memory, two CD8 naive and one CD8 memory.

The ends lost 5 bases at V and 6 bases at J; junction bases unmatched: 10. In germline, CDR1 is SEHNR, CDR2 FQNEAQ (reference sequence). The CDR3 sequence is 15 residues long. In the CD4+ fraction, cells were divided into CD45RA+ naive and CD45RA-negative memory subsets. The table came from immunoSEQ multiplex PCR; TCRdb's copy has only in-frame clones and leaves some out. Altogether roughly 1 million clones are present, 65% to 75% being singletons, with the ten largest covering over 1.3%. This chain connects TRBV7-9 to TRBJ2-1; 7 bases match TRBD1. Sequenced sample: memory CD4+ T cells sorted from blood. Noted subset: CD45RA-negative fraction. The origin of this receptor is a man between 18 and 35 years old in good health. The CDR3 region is CASSLGDRQFNEQFF. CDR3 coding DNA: TGTGCCAGCAGCCTGGGGGACAGACAGTTCAATGAGCAGTTCTTC.